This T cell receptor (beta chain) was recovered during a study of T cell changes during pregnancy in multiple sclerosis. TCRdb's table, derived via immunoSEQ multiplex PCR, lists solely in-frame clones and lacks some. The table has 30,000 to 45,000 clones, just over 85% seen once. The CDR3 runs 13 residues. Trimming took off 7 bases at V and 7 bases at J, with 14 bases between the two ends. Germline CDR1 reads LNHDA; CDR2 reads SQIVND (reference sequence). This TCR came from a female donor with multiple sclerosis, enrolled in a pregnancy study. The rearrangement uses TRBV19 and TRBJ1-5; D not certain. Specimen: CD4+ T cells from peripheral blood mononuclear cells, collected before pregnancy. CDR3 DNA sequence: TGTGCCAGTATAAAAGAGGTAGGCCAGCCCCAGCATTTT. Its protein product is CASIKEVGQPQHF.